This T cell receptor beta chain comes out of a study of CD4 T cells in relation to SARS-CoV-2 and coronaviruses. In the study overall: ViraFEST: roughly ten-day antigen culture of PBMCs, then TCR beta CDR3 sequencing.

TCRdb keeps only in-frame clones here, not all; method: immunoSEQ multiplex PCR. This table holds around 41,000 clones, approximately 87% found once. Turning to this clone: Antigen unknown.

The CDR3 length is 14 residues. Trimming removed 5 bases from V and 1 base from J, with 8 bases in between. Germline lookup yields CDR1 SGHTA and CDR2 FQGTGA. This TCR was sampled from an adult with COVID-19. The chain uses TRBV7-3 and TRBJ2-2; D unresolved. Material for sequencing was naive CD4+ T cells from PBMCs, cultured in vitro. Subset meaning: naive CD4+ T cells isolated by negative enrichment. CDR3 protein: CASSPYKNTGELFF. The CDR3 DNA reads TGTGCCAGCAGCCCATACAAGAACACCGGGGAGCTGTTTTTT. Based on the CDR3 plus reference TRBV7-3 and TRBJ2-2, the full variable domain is GAGVSQTPSNKVTEKGKYVELRCDPISGHTALYWYRQSLGQGPEFLIYFQGTGAADDSGLPNDRFFAVRPEGSVSTLKIQRTERGDSAVYLCASSPYKNTGELFFGEGSRLTVL.